This T cell receptor (beta chain) is from a study of T cell repertoires in cytomegalovirus infection. CDR3 length equals 16 residues. The ends lost 2 bases at V and 7 bases at J; junction bases unmatched: 6. TCRdb used MiXCR to reprocess the reads, holding one entry per CDR3 protein. The table includes some 920,000 distinct CDR3 sequences, roughly 30% detected once. In the case of this clonotype: The antigen is unknown.

Sequencing used cultured CD8+ T cells from PBMCs, obtained from culture after CMV antigen stimulation. The chain combines TRBV12-3 or TRBV12-4 with TRBJ2-2, with TRBD2 matching over 11 bases. This TCR derives from a human donor in good health (CMV status not recorded). Some clones in this sample may be carry-over from other donors' samples. The CDR3 sequence is CASSLNSGGAFGELFF. The CDR3 nucleotides are TGTGCCAGCAGTTTAAATAGCGGGGGGGCCTTCGGGGAGCTGTTTTTT.